This record covers a single T cell receptor (beta chain). The sample originates from a study of T cell responses to AZD1222 COVID-19 vaccine. The CDR3 length is 13 residues. The germline V and J ends were trimmed by 5 bases and 6 bases, with 14 bases remaining between them. CDR1 and CDR2 (germline): SGHTA, FQGTGA. The protocol was immunoSEQ multiplex PCR, while the TCRdb copy is restricted to in-frame clones and leaves out a portion. The sample yields some 140,000 clones, roughly nine tenths seen once. V and J are TRBV7-3 and TRBJ2-7, with D tentatively TRBD2 (6 bases). The TCR sequence derives from an adult in good health. Sequencing used peripheral blood, obtained on day 0 of MenACWY control vaccination. The CDR3 spells CASSPGLLFEQYF. In DNA, the CDR3 is TGTGCCAGCAGCCCGGGACTCCTCTTCGAGCAGTACTTC.